These T cell receptor beta chains were read from a single sample in a study of cytomegalovirus exposure and HLA in healthy donors. TCRdb keeps only in-frame clones here, not all; method: immunoSEQ multiplex PCR. In total, the table holds 150,000 or so clones. Material for sequencing was PBMCs. The receptors shown here come from a woman aged 45-65 years in good health and CMV-seronegative. The CDR3 runs from the conserved cysteine through the conserved F or W. The order of the fields is D gene, V gene, J gene, CDR3 DNA, CDR3 protein. The D gene is left open where the match is weak.

D gene: TRBD1; V gene: TRBV27; J gene: TRBJ1-4; CDR3 DNA: TGTGCCAGCACCAGGACAGGGAGGAATGAAAAACTGTTTTTT; CDR3 protein: CASTRTGRNEKLFF
D gene: -; V gene: TRBV28; J gene: TRBJ1-2; CDR3 DNA: TGTGCCAGCAGTTTCCTACACTATGGCTACACCTTC; CDR3 protein: CASSFLHYGYTF
D gene: -; V gene: TRBV2; J gene: TRBJ1-1; CDR3 DNA: TGTGCCACCGTCGTAAGAGGAACTGAAGCTTTCTTT; CDR3 protein: CATVVRGTEAFF
D gene: TRBD2; V gene: TRBV6-4; J gene: TRBJ2-3; CDR3 DNA: TGTGCCAGCACGGCTAGCGGGGGGCCCAGCACAGATACGCAGTATTTT; CDR3 protein: CASTASGGPSTDTQYF
D gene: -; V gene: TRBV11-2; J gene: TRBJ1-2; CDR3 DNA: TGTGCCAGCAGCCCAGCCGGGGGGAACTATGGCTACACCTTC; CDR3 protein: CASSPAGGNYGYTF
D gene: TRBD2; V gene: TRBV18; J gene: TRBJ2-3; CDR3 DNA: TGTGCCAGCTCACCGGGGACTAGTTCAGATACGCAGTATTTT; CDR3 protein: CASSPGTSSDTQYF
D gene: -; V gene: TRBV30; J gene: TRBJ1-4; CDR3 DNA: TGTGCCTGGAGTGTGGGGGCGAGCTATGAAAAACTGTTTTTT; CDR3 protein: CAWSVGASYEKLFF
D gene: TRBD1; V gene: TRBV30; J gene: TRBJ1-4; CDR3 DNA: TGTGCCTGGAGCGATCCCGGGACAGACAATGAAAAACTGTTTTTT; CDR3 protein: CAWSDPGTDNEKLFF
D gene: -; V gene: TRBV5-1; J gene: TRBJ2-3; CDR3 DNA: TGCGCCAGCAGCTTTTCTCCTACAGGCACAGATACGCAGTATTTT; CDR3 protein: CASSFSPTGTDTQYF
D gene: TRBD1; V gene: TRBV4-3; J gene: TRBJ1-5; CDR3 DNA: TGCGCCAGCAGCCAAGTGTGGGACAGGGGTCGACAGCCCCAGCATTTT; CDR3 protein: CASSQVWDRGRQPQHF
D gene: TRBD1; V gene: TRBV5-1; J gene: TRBJ1-4; CDR3 DNA: TGCGCCAGCAGCTTGGCGCAGGGGGAGTTGGTTGGTGAAAAACTGTTTTTT; CDR3 protein: CASSLAQGELVGEKLFF
D gene: -; V gene: TRBV9; J gene: TRBJ2-2; CDR3 DNA: TGTGCCAGCAGCGACGGAGGGGGGGCCACCGGGGAGCTGTTTTTT; CDR3 protein: CASSDGGGATGELFF
D gene: TRBD1; V gene: TRBV5-4; J gene: TRBJ2-5; CDR3 DNA: TGTGCCAGCACCAGGGAACAGGGGCAAGAGACCCAGTACTTC; CDR3 protein: CASTREQGQETQYF
D gene: TRBD2; V gene: TRBV9; J gene: TRBJ2-2; CDR3 DNA: TGTGCCAGCAGCGTTCCTAGCGGGAGGGCCGGGGCCGGGGAGCTGTTTTTT; CDR3 protein: CASSVPSGRAGAGELFF